A single T cell receptor (beta chain) is shown here with its context. Antigen: not known. Patients who had autoimmune disease history or got systemic immunosuppression were left out. The source of the sample is a study of OX40 agonist ivuxolimab in advanced cancers. About the research overall: At doses from 0.01 to 10 mg/kg, patients were given intravenous ivuxolimab every 2 weeks.

Sequencing was performed with immunoSEQ multiplex PCR; in TCRdb, only in-frame clones are kept and a portion is missing. The top ten hold 15% to 20% of the sample, which has 52,000 or so clones, nearly 95% seen once. Germline CDR1 MNHEY, CDR2 SVGAGI. The V and J ends lost 4 bases and 1 base, in that order; junction bases with no gene match: 4. CDR3 length: 14 amino acids. Study-wide results and limits: There were, on average, more expanded clones in CD8+ T cells than in CD4+. At doses 0.1 to 3.0 mg/kg, CD4+ and CD8+ clones expanded.

Material: CD4+ or CD8+ T cells sorted from blood, obtained in a trial of the OX40 agonist ivuxolimab. The chain uses TRBV6-5 and TRBJ2-7; 7 bases match TRBD1. This sequence was found in an adult with an advanced solid tumor such as melanoma, head and neck, liver or kidney cancer. The CDR3 DNA reads TGTGCCAGCAGTTCCGGACAGGCTTCCTACGAGCAGTACTTC. This sequence encodes CASSSGQASYEQYF.